The 20 T cell receptor beta chains below all came from one sample that was sequenced in a study of T cell changes during pregnancy in multiple sclerosis. The assay was immunoSEQ multiplex PCR, and TCRdb's table has in-frame clones only and misses some. The table shows some 20,000 clones, with 85% to 90% occurring only once. The material was CD4+ T cells from peripheral blood mononuclear cells, obtained in the first trimester of pregnancy. The receptors originated from a female donor in good health, enrolled as a control in a pregnancy study.

CDR3 in DNA: TGTGCCAGCAGCTTGCGCGCCAGCGGCTCCTACGAGCAGTACTTC. It is translated as CASSLRASGSYEQYF. V usage is TRBV5-4 and J usage is TRBJ2-7, with D perhaps matching TRBD2 (5 bases). This CDR3 has 15 residues. Germline V gene sequence: CDR1 SGHNT, CDR2 YYREEE (reference sequence). Trimming took off 1 base at V and 0 bases at J, with 11 bases between the two ends. Based on the CDR3 plus reference TRBV5-4 and TRBJ2-7, the full variable domain is ETGVTQSPTHLIKTRGQQVTLRCSSQSGHNTVSWYQQALGQGPQFIFQYYREEENGRGNFPPRFSGLQFPNYSSELNVNALELDDSALYLCASSLRASGSYEQYFGPGTRLTVT.

The rearrangement links TRBV5-5 to TRBJ2-7, with D perhaps TRBD2 (5 bases). This CDR3 is built from 14 residues. The germline gives CDR1 SGHKS, CDR2 YYEKEE (reference sequence). Trimming took 0 bases from V and 3 from J, leaving 10 bases between them. CDR3 protein: CASSLGTALYEQYF. The CDR3 DNA reads TGTGCCAGCAGCTTGGGGACTGCTCTCTACGAGCAGTACTTC.

This clone ranks as medium-sized. DNA for the CDR3: TGTGCCAGCAGCTTGCGGGGGATTTACGAGCAGTACTTC. Its translation: CASSLRGIYEQYF. The gene calls are TRBV5-4 and TRBJ2-7; maybe TRBD2 (6 bases). The CDR3 has 13 residues. Germline V gene lookup returns CDR1 SGHNT and CDR2 YYREEE (reference sequence). Trimming shortened V by 1 base and J by 4 bases, and 9 bases separated the two germline ends. Full variable domain (remainder filled in from reference TRBV5-4 and TRBJ2-7): ETGVTQSPTHLIKTRGQQVTLRCSSQSGHNTVSWYQQALGQGPQFIFQYYREEENGRGNFPPRFSGLQFPNYSSELNVNALELDDSALYLCASSLRGIYEQYFGPGTRLTVT.

The V call is TRBV25-1, the J call TRBJ1-1; 10 nucleotides align to TRBD1. The CDR3 is 17 residues long. Germline trimming cut 4 bases from V and 1 base from J; bases unmatched to any gene: 9. Germline V gene sequence: CDR1 MGHDK, CDR2 SYGVNS. CDR3 protein: CASSAVPGQGPNTEAFF. CDR3 sequence (DNA): TGTGCCAGCAGTGCGGTCCCGGGACAGGGGCCGAACACTGAAGCTTTCTTT.

The rearrangement uses TRBV2 and TRBJ2-3; 9 bases are shared with TRBD2. The CDR3 has 15 residues. Germline CDR1 reads SNHLY; CDR2 reads FYNNEI. With 5 bases clipped from V and 0 bases from J, the junction kept 3 bases outside the gene matches. The CDR3 protein is CASSLAGASTDTQYF. In DNA form, the CDR3 reads TGTGCCAGCAGTTTAGCGGGAGCCAGCACAGATACGCAGTATTTT. Variable domain in full (rest from reference TRBV2 and TRBJ2-3): EPEVTQTPSHQVTQMGQEVILRCVPISNHLYFYWYRQILGQKVEFLVSFYNNEISEKSEIFDDQFSVERPDGSNFTLKIRSTKLEDSAMYFCASSLAGASTDTQYFGPGTRLTVL.

This clone has just a few counts. V usage is TRBV10-1 and J usage is TRBJ1-6, with a possible D match to TRBD1 (6 bases). Germline V gene data show CDR1 as WNHNN and CDR2 as SYGVQD (reference sequence). V was clipped by 4 bases and J by 10 bases, with 11 bases between them. The CDR3 has 13 residues. CDR3 DNA: TGCGCCAGCAGTGTAACAGGGACCTCACCCCTCCACTTT. Its translation: CASSVTGTSPLHF.

The chain recombines TRBV6-5 with TRBJ1-2; TRBD1 matches 8 bases. Trimming removed 4 bases from V and 5 bases from J; junction bases left unmatched: 12. Germline loops: CDR1 MNHEY, CDR2 SVGAGI. CDR3 length equals 16 residues. CDR3 region: CASSSEDQGARYGYTF. CDR3 nucleotide sequence: TGTGCCAGCAGTTCTGAAGACCAGGGGGCCAGATATGGCTACACCTTC.

The rearrangement links TRBV7-9 to TRBJ2-6; 9 bases match TRBD1. CDR3 length equals 18 residues. V gave up 2 bases and J gave up 0 bases; unmatched junction bases: 5. Germline CDR1 SEHNR, CDR2 FQNEAQ (reference sequence). The CDR3, as DNA: TGTGCCAGCAGCTTAACCACAGGGGGCTTCTCTGGGGCCAACGTCCTGACTTTC. Its protein product is CASSLTTGGFSGANVLTF.

V and J are TRBV6-1 and TRBJ1-2, with D possibly matching TRBD1 (6 bases). This CDR3 region has 14 residues. V lost 4 bases and J 4 bases, leaving 13 bases between the germline ends. From germline, CDR1 is MNHNS and CDR2 SASEGT. This chain's CDR3 is CASSVTGSAYGYTF. As DNA, the CDR3 is TGTGCCAGCAGTGTAACAGGGAGTGCCTATGGCTACACCTTC.

J is TRBJ1-2 and V is TRBV14; no clear D. CDR1 is SGHDN, CDR2 FVKESK, per germline. With 3 bases removed from V and 6 bases from J, the gap between germline ends came to 14 bases. This CDR3 has 14 residues. The DNA for the CDR3 is TGTGCCAGCAGCCACGACGATCGGGGTAATGGCTACACCTTC. Its translation is CASSHDDRGNGYTF.

The chain joins TRBV7-9 to TRBJ2-2, with a possible D match to TRBD1 (5 bases). V shed 0 bases and J shed 4 bases, with 9 bases lying between them. This CDR3 is built from 15 residues. Per the germline V gene, CDR1 is SEHNR and CDR2 is FQNEAQ (reference sequence). The DNA of the CDR3 is TGTGCCAGCAGCTTAGCTGGGGCAGGCACCGGGGAGCTGTTTTTT. It translates to CASSLAGAGTGELFF. The full variable domain, completed using reference TRBV7-9 and TRBJ2-2, is DTGVSQNPRHKITKRGQNVTFRCDPISEHNRLYWYRQTLGQGPEFLTYFQNEAQLEKSRLLSDRFSAERPKGSFSTLEIQRTEQGDSAMYLCASSLAGAGTGELFFGEGSRLTVL.

Notes on this clone: Sequence at one end of the junction differs from germline and may be a read error. The chain recombines TRBV7-7 with TRBJ2-3; TRBD2 matches at 8 bases. There are 15 residues in the CDR3. Germline V gene lookup returns CDR1 SSHAT and CDR2 FNYEAQ (reference sequence). The CDR3 bases are TGTGCTAGCAGCTTATCCGGGGGGGTGGGAGATACGCAGTATTTT. Translated, it gives CASSLSGGVGDTQYF. The full variable domain, with the rest looked up from reference TRBV7-7 and TRBJ2-3, is GAGVSQSPRYKVTKRGQDVTLRCDPISSHATLYWYQQALGQGPEFLTYFNYEAQPDKSGLPSDRFSAERPEGSISTLTIQRTEQRDSAMYRCASSLSGGVGDTQYFGPGTRLTVL.

This clone came up a few times. The chain combines TRBV5-8 with TRBJ2-1; D perhaps matches TRBD1 (5 bases). Trimming removed 5 bases from V and 7 bases from J, with 19 bases in between. The CDR3 runs 15 residues. Germline V gene lookup returns CDR1 SGHTS and CDR2 YDEGEE. CDR3 region: CASRPRAGNWNEQFF. CDR3 DNA: TGTGCCAGCAGGCCAAGGGCAGGGAATTGGAATGAGCAGTTCTTC.

The chain employs TRBV5-8 and TRBJ2-2; TRBD2 matches at 8 bases. CDR3 size: 16 residues. With V trimmed by 4 bases and J by 6 bases, 11 bases remained unmatched. CDR1 SGHTS and CDR2 YDEGEE come from the germline V gene. The CDR3 sequence: CASSRYGTRGSGELFF. DNA for the CDR3: TGTGCCAGCAGCCGCTATGGGACTAGGGGGTCCGGGGAGCTGTTTTTT.

The chain employs TRBV4-1 and TRBJ2-1; no firm D call. The CDR3 is 18 residues long. V was pared by 0 bases and J by 0 bases, with 15 bases between. CDR1 is MGHRA and CDR2 is YSYEKL in the germline V gene. CDR3 sequence: CASSQERPATPSYNEQFF. The DNA for the CDR3 is TGCGCCAGCAGCCAAGAACGGCCTGCGACACCCTCCTACAATGAGCAGTTCTTC.

V is TRBV27 and J is TRBJ2-1; 7 bases are a match to TRBD1. In germline, CDR1 is MNHEY, CDR2 SMNVEV (reference sequence). This CDR3 contains 15 residues. V lost 5 bases, J lost 5 bases, and 9 bases stayed unmatched. CDR3 DNA sequence: TGTGCCAGCAGTAACACGGGACAGTATAACAATGAGCAGTTCTTC. Its protein product is CASSNTGQYNNEQFF.

The chain is built from TRBV7-9 and TRBJ1-2; 8 bases are shared with TRBD1. After removal of 5 bases from V and 1 base from J, the junction contained 12 bases not matched to a gene. The CDR3 sequence is 17 residues long. Germline V gene sequence: CDR1 SEHNR, CDR2 FQNEAQ (reference sequence). Written as DNA, the CDR3 is TGTGCCAGCAGCAGGGGGGAACAGGGGGATATTAACTATGGCTACACCTTC. Its protein is CASSRGEQGDINYGYTF.

The V and J genes are TRBV30 and TRBJ1-1; unclear D gene. Trimming cost V 3 bases and J 1 base, with 3 bases left between them. Germline V gene data show CDR1 as GTSNPN and CDR2 as SVGIG (reference sequence). The CDR3 contains 11 residues. The DNA of the CDR3 is TGTGCCTGGAGCAGGAACACTGAAGCTTTCTTT. This sequence encodes CAWSRNTEAFF.

The chain is built from TRBV6-5 and TRBJ2-6; no reliable D call. V was trimmed by 2 bases and J by 2 bases, leaving 7 bases between them. CDR3 length equals 15 residues. Per the germline V gene, CDR1 is MNHEY and CDR2 is SVGAGI. CDR3 sequence (DNA): TGTGCCAGCAGTTACATCCGGGCTGGGGCCAACGTCCTGACTTTC. Translating gives CASSYIRAGANVLTF.

There are a few counts of this clone. This chain joins TRBV30 and TRBJ2-3; D gene unclear. V was cut by 2 bases and J by 0 bases, with 3 bases left in between. Germline V gene lookup returns CDR1 GTSNPN and CDR2 SVGIG (reference sequence). CDR3 length: 12 amino acids. The CDR3 loop is CAWSLSTDTQYF. The CDR3 DNA reads as TGTGCCTGGAGTCTTAGCACAGATACGCAGTATTTT.